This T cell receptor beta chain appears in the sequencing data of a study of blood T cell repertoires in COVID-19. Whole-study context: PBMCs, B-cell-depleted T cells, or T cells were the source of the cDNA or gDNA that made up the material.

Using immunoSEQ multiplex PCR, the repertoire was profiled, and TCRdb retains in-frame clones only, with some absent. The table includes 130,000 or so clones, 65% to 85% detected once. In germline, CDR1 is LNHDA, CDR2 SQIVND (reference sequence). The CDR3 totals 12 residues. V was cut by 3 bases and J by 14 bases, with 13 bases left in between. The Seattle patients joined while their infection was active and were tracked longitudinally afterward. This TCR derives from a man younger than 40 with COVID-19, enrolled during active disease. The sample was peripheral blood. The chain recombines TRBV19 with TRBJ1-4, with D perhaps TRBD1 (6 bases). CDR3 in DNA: TGTGCCAGTAGTATGAAAGGGGGAAGGCTGTTTTTT. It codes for CASSMKGGRLFF.